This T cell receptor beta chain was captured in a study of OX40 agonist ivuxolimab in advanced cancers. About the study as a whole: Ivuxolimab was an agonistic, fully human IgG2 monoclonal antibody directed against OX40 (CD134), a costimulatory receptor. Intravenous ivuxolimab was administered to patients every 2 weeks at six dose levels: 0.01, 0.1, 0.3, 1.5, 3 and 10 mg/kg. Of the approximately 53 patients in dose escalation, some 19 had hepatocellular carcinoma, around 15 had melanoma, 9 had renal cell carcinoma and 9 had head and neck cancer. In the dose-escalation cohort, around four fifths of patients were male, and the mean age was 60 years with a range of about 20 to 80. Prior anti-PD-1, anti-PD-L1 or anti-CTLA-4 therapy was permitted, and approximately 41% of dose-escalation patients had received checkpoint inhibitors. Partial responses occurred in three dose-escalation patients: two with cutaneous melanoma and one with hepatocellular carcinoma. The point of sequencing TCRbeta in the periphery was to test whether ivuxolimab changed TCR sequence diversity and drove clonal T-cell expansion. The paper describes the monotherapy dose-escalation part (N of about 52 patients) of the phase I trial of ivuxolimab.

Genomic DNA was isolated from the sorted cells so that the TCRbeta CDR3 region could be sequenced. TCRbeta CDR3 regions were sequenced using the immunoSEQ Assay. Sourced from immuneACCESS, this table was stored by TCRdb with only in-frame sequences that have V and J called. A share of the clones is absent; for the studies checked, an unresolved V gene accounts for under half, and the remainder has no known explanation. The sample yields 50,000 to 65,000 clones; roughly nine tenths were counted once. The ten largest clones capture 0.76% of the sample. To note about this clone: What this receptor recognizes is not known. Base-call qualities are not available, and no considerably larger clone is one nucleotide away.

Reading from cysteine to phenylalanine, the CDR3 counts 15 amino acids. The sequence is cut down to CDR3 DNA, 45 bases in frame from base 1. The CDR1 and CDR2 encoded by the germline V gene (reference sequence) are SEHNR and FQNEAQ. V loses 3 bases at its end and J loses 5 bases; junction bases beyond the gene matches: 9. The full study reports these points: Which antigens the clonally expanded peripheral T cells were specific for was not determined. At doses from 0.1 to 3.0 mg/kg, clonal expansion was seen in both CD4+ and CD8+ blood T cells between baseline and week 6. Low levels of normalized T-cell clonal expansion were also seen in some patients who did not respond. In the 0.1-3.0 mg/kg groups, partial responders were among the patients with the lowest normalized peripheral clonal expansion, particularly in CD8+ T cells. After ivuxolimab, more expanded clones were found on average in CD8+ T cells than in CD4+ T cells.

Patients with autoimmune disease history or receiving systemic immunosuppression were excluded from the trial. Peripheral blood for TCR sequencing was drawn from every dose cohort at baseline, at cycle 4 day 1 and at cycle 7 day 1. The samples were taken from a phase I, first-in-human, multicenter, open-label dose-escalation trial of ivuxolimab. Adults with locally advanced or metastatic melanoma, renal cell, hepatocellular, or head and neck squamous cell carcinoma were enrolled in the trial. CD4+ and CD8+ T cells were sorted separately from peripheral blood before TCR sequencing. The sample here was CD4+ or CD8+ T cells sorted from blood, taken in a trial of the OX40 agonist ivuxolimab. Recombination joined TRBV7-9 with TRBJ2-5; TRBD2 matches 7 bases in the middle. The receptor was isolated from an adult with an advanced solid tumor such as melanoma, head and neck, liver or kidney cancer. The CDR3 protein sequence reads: CASSFGSGYGETQYF. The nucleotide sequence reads TGTGCCAGCAGCTTCGGTAGCGGGTACGGGGAGACCCAGTACTTC.